A single sample is the source of the 6 T cell receptor beta chains below, sequenced in a study of blood T cell repertoires in COVID-19. The table came from immunoSEQ multiplex PCR; TCRdb's copy has only in-frame clones and leaves some out. The sample contains over 200,000 clones, 85% to 90% of which appear only once. Sequenced material: peripheral blood. The receptors shown here come from a man aged 18 to 29 with active or convalescent COVID-19.

This clone was seen a handful of times. Written as DNA, the CDR3 is TGTGCCAGCTCTGCCTCTGGGCCTTATAGCAATCAGCCCCAGCATTTT. It specifies CASSASGPYSNQPQHF. V gene TRBV18 combines with J gene TRBJ1-5, with D hard to call. V lost 6 bases to trimming and J lost 0 bases, with 15 bases between them. Germline V gives CDR1 KGHSH, CDR2 LQKENI. The CDR3 covers 16 residues. The full variable domain, rest sourced from reference TRBV18 and TRBJ1-5, is NAGVMQNPRHLVRRRGQEARLRCSPMKGHSHVYWYRQLPEEGLKFMVYLQKENIIDESGMPKERFSAEFPKEGPSILRIQQVVRGDSAAYFCASSASGPYSNQPQHFGDGTRLSIL.

The genes are TRBV7-9 and TRBJ2-2; 9 nucleotides line up with TRBD2. The CDR3 is made up of 17 amino acids. Unmatched junction bases numbered 11, after V lost 5 bases and J lost 4 bases. CDR1 SEHNR and CDR2 FQNEAQ come from the germline V gene (reference sequence). Here the CDR3 DNA reads TGTGCCAGCAGCCCCCGGCCCGGGACTAGCTCCACCGGGGAGCTGTTTTTT. Translated: CASSPRPGTSSTGELFF.

The chain combines TRBV5-6 with TRBJ2-1; 8 nucleotides agree with TRBD2. Unmatched junction bases numbered 8, after V lost 0 bases and J lost 3 bases. The CDR3 length is 17 residues. Germline V lookup: CDR1 SGHDT, CDR2 YYEEEE. Written as DNA, the CDR3 is TGTGCCAGCAGCTTGGACATTAGCGGGAAGAACTACAATGAGCAGTTCTTC. Translating it yields CASSLDISGKNYNEQFF.

The chain links TRBV19 to TRBJ2-7; TRBD2 aligns across 9 bases. This CDR3 comprises 14 residues. Germline V CDR1 and CDR2: LNHDA, SQIVND (reference sequence). Germline trimming cut 6 bases from V and 4 bases from J; bases unmatched to any gene: 7. The CDR3 here is CASRYSGSSYEQYF. CDR3 coding DNA: TGTGCCAGTAGGTATAGCGGGAGCTCTTACGAGCAGTACTTC.

The chain carries TRBV18 and TRBJ2-3; 15 bases line up with TRBD2. The CDR3 extends over 18 amino acids. Germline V CDR1 and CDR2: KGHSH, LQKENI. Losses at the gene ends were 8 bases for V and 8 bases for J; bases not matched to a gene: 17. CDR3 bases: TGTGCCAGCCACCCGGGACTAGCGGGAGGCCGTCCTTCAGGTACGCAGTATTTT. As protein: CASHPGLAGGRPSGTQYF.

The V and J genes are TRBV6-5 and TRBJ1-6; perhaps TRBD1 as D (6 bases). V gave up 6 bases and J gave up 5 bases, with 11 bases separating them. Germline lookup yields CDR1 MNHEY and CDR2 SVGAGI. CDR3 length: 14 residues. This CDR3 reads CASRRQGNNSPLHF. Here the CDR3 DNA reads TGTGCCAGCAGGCGCCAGGGGAATAATTCACCCCTCCACTTT.